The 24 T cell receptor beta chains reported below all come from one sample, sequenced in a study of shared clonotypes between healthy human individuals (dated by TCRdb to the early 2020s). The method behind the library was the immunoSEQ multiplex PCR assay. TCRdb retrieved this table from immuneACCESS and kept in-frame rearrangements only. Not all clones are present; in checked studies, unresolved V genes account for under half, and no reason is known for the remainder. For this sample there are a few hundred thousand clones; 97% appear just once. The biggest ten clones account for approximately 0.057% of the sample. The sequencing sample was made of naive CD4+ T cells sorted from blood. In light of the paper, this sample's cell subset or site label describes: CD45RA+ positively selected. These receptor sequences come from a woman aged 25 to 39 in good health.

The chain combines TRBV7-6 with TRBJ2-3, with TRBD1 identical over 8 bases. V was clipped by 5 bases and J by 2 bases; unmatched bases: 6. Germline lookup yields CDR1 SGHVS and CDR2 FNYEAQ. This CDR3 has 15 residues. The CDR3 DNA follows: TGTGCCAGCAGCCTGACAGGGGCGAACACAGATACGCAGTATTTT. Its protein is CASSLTGANTDTQYF.

CDR3 amino acids: CSVVGGGTEAFF. CDR3 sequence (DNA): TGCAGCGTTGTAGGTGGGGGGACTGAAGCTTTCTTT. The V and J genes are TRBV29-1 and TRBJ1-1, with a tentative D call TRBD1 (5 bases). CDR3 length: 12 residues. Germline lookup yields CDR1 SQVTM and CDR2 ANQGSEA. Trimming took off 4 bases at V and 5 bases at J, with 11 bases between the two ends.

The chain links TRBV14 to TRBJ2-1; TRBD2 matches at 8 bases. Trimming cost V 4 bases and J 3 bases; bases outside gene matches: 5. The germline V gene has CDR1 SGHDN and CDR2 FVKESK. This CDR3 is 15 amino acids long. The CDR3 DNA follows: TGTGCCAGCAGCCCGGGACTAGTTTTCTACAATGAGCAGTTCTTC. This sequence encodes CASSPGLVFYNEQFF.

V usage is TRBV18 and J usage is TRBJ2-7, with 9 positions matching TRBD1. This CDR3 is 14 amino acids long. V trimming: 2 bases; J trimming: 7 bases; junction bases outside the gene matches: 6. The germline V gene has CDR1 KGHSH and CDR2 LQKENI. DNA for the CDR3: TGTGCCAGCTCACCAGGGACAGGGCATCAGGAGCAGTACTTC. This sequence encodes CASSPGTGHQEQYF.

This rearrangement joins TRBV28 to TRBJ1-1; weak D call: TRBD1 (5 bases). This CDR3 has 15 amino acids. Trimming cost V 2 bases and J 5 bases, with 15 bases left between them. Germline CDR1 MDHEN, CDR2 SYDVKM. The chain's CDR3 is CASSLLAGAGTEAFF. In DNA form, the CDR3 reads TGTGCCAGCAGTTTACTGGCCGGGGCAGGGACTGAAGCTTTCTTT.

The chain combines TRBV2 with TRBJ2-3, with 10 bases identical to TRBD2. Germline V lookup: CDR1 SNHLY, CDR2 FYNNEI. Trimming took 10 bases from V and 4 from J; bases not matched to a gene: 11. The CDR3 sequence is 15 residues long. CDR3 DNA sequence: TGTGCCACCGCCCTTTCTAGCGGGGGCGCAGATACGCAGTATTTT. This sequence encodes CATALSSGGADTQYF. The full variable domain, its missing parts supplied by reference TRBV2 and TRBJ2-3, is EPEVTQTPSHQVTQMGQEVILRCVPISNHLYFYWYRQILGQKVEFLVSFYNNEISEKSEIFDDQFSVERPDGSNFTLKIRSTKLEDSAMYFCATALSSGGADTQYFGPGTRLTVL.

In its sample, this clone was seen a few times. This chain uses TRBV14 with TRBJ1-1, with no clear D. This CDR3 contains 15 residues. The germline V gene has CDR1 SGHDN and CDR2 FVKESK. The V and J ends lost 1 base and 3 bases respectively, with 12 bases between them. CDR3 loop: CASSQVIGLDTEAFF. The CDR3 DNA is TGTGCCAGCAGCCAAGTAATAGGTTTGGACACTGAAGCTTTCTTT.

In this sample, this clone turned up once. CDR3 sequence (DNA): TGTGCCAGCAGTTTGTACGGAGGCCACACCATATATTTT. Residues: CASSLYGGHTIYF. The rearrangement joins TRBV27 to TRBJ1-3, with no clear D. Germline V gene data show CDR1 as MNHEY and CDR2 as SMNVEV (reference sequence). V was cut by 3 bases and J by 8 bases, with 11 bases left in between. The CDR3 is made up of 13 amino acids.

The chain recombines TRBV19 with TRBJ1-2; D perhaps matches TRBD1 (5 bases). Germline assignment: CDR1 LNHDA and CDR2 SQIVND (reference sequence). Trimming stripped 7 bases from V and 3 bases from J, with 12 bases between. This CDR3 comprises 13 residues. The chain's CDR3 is CASMDRGHYGYTF. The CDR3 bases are TGTGCCAGTATGGATCGGGGACACTATGGCTACACCTTC. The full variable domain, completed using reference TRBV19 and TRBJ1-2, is DGGITQSPKYLFRKEGQNVTLSCEQNLNHDAMYWYRQDPGQGLRLIYYSQIVNDFQKGDIAEGYSVSREKKESFPLTVTSAQKNPTAFYLCASMDRGHYGYTFGSGTRLTVV.

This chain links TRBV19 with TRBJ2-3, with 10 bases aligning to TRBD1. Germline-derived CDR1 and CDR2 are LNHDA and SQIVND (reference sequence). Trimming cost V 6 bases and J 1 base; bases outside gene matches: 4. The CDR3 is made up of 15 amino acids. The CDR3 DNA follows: TGTGCCAGTAGCACCGGGACAGGGGGCACAGATACGCAGTATTTT. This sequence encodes CASSTGTGGTDTQYF.

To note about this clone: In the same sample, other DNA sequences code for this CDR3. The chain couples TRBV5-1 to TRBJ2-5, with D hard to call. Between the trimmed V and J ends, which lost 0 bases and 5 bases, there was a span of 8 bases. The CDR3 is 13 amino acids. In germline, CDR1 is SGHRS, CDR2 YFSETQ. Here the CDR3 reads CASSLAVGETQYF. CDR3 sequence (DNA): TGCGCCAGCAGCTTGGCCGTTGGGGAGACCCAGTACTTC.

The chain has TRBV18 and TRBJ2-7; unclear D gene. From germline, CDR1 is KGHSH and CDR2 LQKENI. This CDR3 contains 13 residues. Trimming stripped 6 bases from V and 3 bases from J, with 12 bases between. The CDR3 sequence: CASSAHLIYEQYF. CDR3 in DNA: TGTGCCAGCTCCGCCCATTTGATCTACGAGCAGTACTTC.

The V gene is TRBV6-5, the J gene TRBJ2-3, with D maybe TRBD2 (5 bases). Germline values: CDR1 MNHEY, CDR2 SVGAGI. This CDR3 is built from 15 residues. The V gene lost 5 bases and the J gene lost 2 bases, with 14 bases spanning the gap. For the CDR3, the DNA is TGTGCCAGCAGTCCTACTAGTGGCGTCACAGATACGCAGTATTTT. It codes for CASSPTSGVTDTQYF.

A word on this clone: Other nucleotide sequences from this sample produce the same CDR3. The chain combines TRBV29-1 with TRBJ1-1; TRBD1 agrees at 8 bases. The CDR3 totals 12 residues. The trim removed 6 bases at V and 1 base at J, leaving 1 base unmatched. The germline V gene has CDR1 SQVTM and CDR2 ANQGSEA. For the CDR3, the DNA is TGCAGCGTCGGACAGGGGAACACTGAAGCTTTCTTT. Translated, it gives CSVGQGNTEAFF.

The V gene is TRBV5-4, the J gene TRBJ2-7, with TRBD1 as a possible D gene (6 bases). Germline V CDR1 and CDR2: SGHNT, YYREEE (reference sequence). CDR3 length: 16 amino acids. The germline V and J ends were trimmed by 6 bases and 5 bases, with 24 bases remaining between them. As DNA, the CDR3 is TGTGCCAGCATCATTCAAAGGGGGAGAAGTTGCGACGAGCAGTACTTC. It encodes CASIIQRGRSCDEQYF.

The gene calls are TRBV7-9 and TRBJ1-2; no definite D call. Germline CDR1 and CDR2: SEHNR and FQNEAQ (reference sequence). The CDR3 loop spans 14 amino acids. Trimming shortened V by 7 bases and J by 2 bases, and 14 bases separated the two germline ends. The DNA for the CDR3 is TGTGCCAGCACCCTTAAGGGCTCAAACTATGGCTACACCTTC. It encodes CASTLKGSNYGYTF. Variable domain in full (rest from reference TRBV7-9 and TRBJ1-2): DTGVSQNPRHKITKRGQNVTFRCDPISEHNRLYWYRQTLGQGPEFLTYFQNEAQLEKSRLLSDRFSAERPKGSFSTLEIQRTEQGDSAMYLCASTLKGSNYGYTFGSGTRLTVV.

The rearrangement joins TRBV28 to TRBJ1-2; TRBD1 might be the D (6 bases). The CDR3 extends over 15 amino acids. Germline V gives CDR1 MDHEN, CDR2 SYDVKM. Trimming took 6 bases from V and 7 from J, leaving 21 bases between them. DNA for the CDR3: TGTGCCAGCAGCCTTGTGATGGACAGTATCTCTGGCTACACCTTC. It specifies CASSLVMDSISGYTF.

The chain's CDR3 is CASSELTGELFF. CDR3 bases: TGTGCCAGCAGTGAGCTAACCGGGGAGCTGTTTTTT. The V gene is TRBV2, the J gene TRBJ2-2; the D is unclear. V lost 3 bases and J 5 bases, leaving 4 bases between the germline ends. Looked up from germline, CDR1 is SNHLY and CDR2 is FYNNEI. The CDR3 is 12 residues long.

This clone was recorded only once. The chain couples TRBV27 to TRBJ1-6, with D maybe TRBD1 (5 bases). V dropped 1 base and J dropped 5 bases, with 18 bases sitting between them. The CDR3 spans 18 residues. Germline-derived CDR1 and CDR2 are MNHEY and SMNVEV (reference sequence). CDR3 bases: TGTGCCAGCAGTTTATGGTCGGGGCAGAGTCCCAATAATTCACCCCTCCACTTT. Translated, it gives CASSLWSGQSPNNSPLHF.

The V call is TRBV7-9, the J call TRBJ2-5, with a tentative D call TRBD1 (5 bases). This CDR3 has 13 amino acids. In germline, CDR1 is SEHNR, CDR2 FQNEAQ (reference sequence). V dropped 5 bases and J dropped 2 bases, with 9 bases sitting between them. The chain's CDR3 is CASSRGSQETQYF. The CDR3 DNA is TGTGCCAGCAGCAGGGGCAGTCAAGAGACCCAGTACTTC.

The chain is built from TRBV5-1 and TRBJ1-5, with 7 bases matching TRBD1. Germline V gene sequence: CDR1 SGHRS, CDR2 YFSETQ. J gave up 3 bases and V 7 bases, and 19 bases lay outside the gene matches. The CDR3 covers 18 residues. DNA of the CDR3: TGCGCCAGCTTTGGACCCCCCGGACACAGGGGTTTCAATCAGCCCCAGCATTTT. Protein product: CASFGPPGHRGFNQPQHF.

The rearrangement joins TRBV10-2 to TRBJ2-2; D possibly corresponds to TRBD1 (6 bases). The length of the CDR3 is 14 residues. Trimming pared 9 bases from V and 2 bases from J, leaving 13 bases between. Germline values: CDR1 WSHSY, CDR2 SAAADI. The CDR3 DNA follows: TGCGCCAGTAAACAGGGCTTTAACACCGGGGAGCTGTTTTTT. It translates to CASKQGFNTGELFF.

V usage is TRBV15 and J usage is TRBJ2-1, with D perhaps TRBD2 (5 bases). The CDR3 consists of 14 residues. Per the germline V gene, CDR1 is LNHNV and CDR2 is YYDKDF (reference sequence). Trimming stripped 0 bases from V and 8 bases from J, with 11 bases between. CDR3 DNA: TGTGCCACCAGCAGAGATGGTCTAGCCCATGAGCAGTTCTTC. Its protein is CATSRDGLAHEQFF. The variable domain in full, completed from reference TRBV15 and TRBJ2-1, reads DAMVIQNPRYQVTQFGKPVTLSCSQTLNHNVMYWYQQKSSQAPKLLFHYYDKDFNNEADTPDNFQSRRPNTSFCFLDIRSPGLGDTAMYLCATSRDGLAHEQFFGPGTRLTVL.

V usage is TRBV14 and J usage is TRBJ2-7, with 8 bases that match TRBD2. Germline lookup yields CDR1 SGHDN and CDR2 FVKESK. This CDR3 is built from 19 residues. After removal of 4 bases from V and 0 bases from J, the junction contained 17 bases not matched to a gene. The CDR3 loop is CASSRPRSGSPLSSYEQYF. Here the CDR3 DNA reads TGTGCCAGCAGCCGACCCCGGAGCGGGAGTCCGCTCAGCTCCTACGAGCAGTACTTC.